This T cell receptor (beta chain) was recorded in a study of cytomegalovirus exposure and HLA in healthy donors. Germline CDR1 reads SNHLY; CDR2 reads FYNNEI. V dropped 4 bases and J dropped 2; count of bases not matched to a gene: 4. CDR3 length: 14 amino acids. As concerns this clone: Its antigen is currently unknown.

PCR was performed using 60 Vbeta and 13 Jbeta primers. Measured with immunoSEQ multiplex PCR; TCRdb has only the in-frame clones, and not every one. This sample contains about 160,000 clones. The study's findings and limits: With later analysis, a missense DCLRE1C variant became linked to TCR beta V- and J-gene trimming.

Sequenced: PBMCs. This sequence joins TRBV2 and TRBJ2-5; 7 nucleotides line up with TRBD2. This TCR came from a man between 25 and 39 years old in good health and CMV-seronegative. The CDR3 sequence: CASSATSQQETQYF. The CDR3 nucleotides are TGTGCCAGCAGTGCGACTAGCCAACAAGAGACCCAGTACTTC.